The text below deals with one T cell receptor beta chain. The repertoire was sequenced with immunoSEQ multiplex PCR; TCRdb's copy has only in-frame clones and lacks some. The sample yields 170,000 or so clones, 94% seen once. The germline CDR1 and CDR2 sequences are LGHDT and YNNKEL (reference sequence). Trimming pared 3 bases from V and 4 bases from J, leaving 9 bases between. The CDR3 consists of 13 residues. This sample stems from a study of control samples from healthy donors and cancer patients. The receptor comes from a young woman in good health. V is TRBV3-1 (or the pseudogene TRBV3-2) and J is TRBJ1-2; D uncertain. The material sequenced was blood. As DNA, the CDR3 is TGTGCCAGCAGCCAGAGCAGGACCTATGGCTACACCTTC. Amino acids: CASSQSRTYGYTF.